One and the same sample provided the 17 T cell receptor beta chains below, sequenced in a study of OX40 agonist ivuxolimab in advanced cancers. The data were produced by immunoSEQ multiplex PCR, yet TCRdb's version contains in-frame clones alone and is incomplete. The profile covers 65,000 to 80,000 clones, with roughly 91% appearing a single time and 10% to 15% taken by the ten largest. Sequencing was performed on CD4+ or CD8+ T cells sorted from blood, taken in a trial of the OX40 agonist ivuxolimab. The receptors were sampled from an adult with an advanced solid tumor such as melanoma, head and neck, liver or kidney cancer.

This chain connects TRBV9 to TRBJ2-1; TRBD2 might be the D (5 bases). V was pared by 8 bases and J by 0 bases, with 15 bases between. Germline CDR1 and CDR2: SGDLS and YYNGEE. The CDR3 extends over 15 amino acids. The CDR3 protein is CASSLAHSSYNEQFF. DNA for the CDR3: TGTGCCAGTTCATTAGCGCATAGCTCCTACAATGAGCAGTTCTTC.

The rearrangement links TRBV27 to TRBJ2-1; D unresolved. V lost 8 bases and J 7 bases, leaving 9 bases between the germline ends. This CDR3 spans 11 amino acids. Germline assignment: CDR1 MNHEY and CDR2 SMNVEV (reference sequence). In DNA form, the CDR3 reads TGTGCCAGCGGCCGGCCTAATGAGCAGTTCTTC. Translated: CASGRPNEQFF.

J is TRBJ1-2 and V is TRBV6-6; 8 bases align to TRBD1. Trimming removed 2 bases from V and 7 bases from J; junction bases left unmatched: 6. Germline CDR1 MNHNY, CDR2 SVGAGI (reference sequence). This CDR3 comprises 14 residues. CDR3 DNA: TGTGCCAGCAGTTACGGTCAGGGGGCGACTGGCTACACCTTC. It encodes CASSYGQGATGYTF.

The table lists this clone with a count of one. The CDR3 loop is CASSLSPNEKLFF. The DNA of the CDR3 is TGTGCCAGCAGTTTATCTCCTAATGAAAAACTGTTTTTT. This chain links TRBV27 with TRBJ1-4; unclear D gene. CDR3 length: 13 residues. The germline gives CDR1 MNHEY, CDR2 SMNVEV (reference sequence). Trimming removed 0 bases at V and 3 bases at J, with 2 bases between.

The chain links TRBV28 to TRBJ1-2, with 9 positions matching TRBD1. The V and J ends lost 1 base and 6 bases, in that order; junction bases with no gene match: 12. CDR1 MDHEN and CDR2 SYDVKM come from the germline V gene. The CDR3 runs to 17 residues. The CDR3 nucleotides are TGTGCCAGCAGTTTATATTCCCTGCAAACAGGGGGCAATGGCTACACCTTC. Translating gives CASSLYSLQTGGNGYTF.

V usage is TRBV11-3 and J usage is TRBJ2-1; no reliable D call. Looked up from germline, CDR1 is SGHNT and CDR2 is YENEEA. CDR3 length equals 15 residues. V shed 5 bases and J shed 4 bases, with 15 bases lying between them. CDR3 sequence: CASSNIIGGYNEQFF. As DNA, the CDR3 is TGTGCCAGCAGCAATATCATCGGCGGATACAATGAGCAGTTCTTC.

This rearrangement joins TRBV19 to TRBJ2-1, with TRBD1 identical over 8 bases. The V and J ends lost 9 bases and 7 bases, in that order; junction bases with no gene match: 8. From germline, CDR1 is LNHDA and CDR2 SQIVND (reference sequence). This CDR3 is 13 amino acids long. CDR3 nucleotides: TGTGCCAGCACGCTCAACAGGGGGAATGAGCAGTTCTTC. Protein: CASTLNRGNEQFF.

The genes are TRBV5-5 and TRBJ1-3; 7 nucleotides align to TRBD1. Germline loops: CDR1 SGHKS, CDR2 YYEKEE (reference sequence). The CDR3 consists of 15 residues. J gave up 0 bases and V 7 bases, and 7 bases lay outside the gene matches. CDR3 amino acids: CASAWGQPSGNTIYF. The CDR3 DNA reads as TGTGCCAGCGCATGGGGACAGCCCTCTGGAAACACCATATATTTT.

This chain connects TRBV5-4 to TRBJ2-5; tentatively, D is TRBD1 or TRBD2 (5 bases each). Trimming left V 4 bases short and J 5 bases short, with 18 bases between. The CDR3 consists of 15 residues. Germline CDR1 and CDR2: SGHNT and YYREEE (reference sequence). As DNA, the CDR3 is TGTGCCAGCAGCCAGGGAACGGGAACGGGGGAGACCCAGTACTTC. Translation: CASSQGTGTGETQYF. Complete variable domain (other parts from reference TRBV5-4 and TRBJ2-5): ETGVTQSPTHLIKTRGQQVTLRCSSQSGHNTVSWYQQALGQGPQFIFQYYREEENGRGNFPPRFSGLQFPNYSSELNVNALELDDSALYLCASSQGTGTGETQYFGPGTRLLVL.

V usage is TRBV30 and J usage is TRBJ2-1; D call uncertain. Trimming removed 4 bases at V and 1 base at J, with 5 bases between. Germline V gene data show CDR1 as GTSNPN and CDR2 as SVGIG (reference sequence). The CDR3 totals 12 residues. Here the CDR3 reads CAWIGSYNEQFF. CDR3 nucleotides: TGTGCCTGGATCGGGTCCTACAATGAGCAGTTCTTC.

The sample holds one count of this clone. The CDR3 region has the DNA TGCGCCAGCAGCTTGAATGCGGGAGGAAAAGCAGAGACCCAGTACTTC. Protein: CASSLNAGGKAETQYF. The V call is TRBV5-1, the J call TRBJ2-5, with TRBD2 matching 8 bases. CDR1 is SGHRS, CDR2 YFSETQ, per germline. J gave up 4 bases and V 1 base, and 9 bases lay outside the gene matches. This CDR3 contains 16 residues.

The V and J genes are TRBV27 and TRBJ2-7, with 8 positions matching TRBD2. This CDR3 contains 15 residues. V shed 3 bases, J shed 5 bases, and the junction held 9 bases outside the gene matches. Germline-derived CDR1 and CDR2 are MNHEY and SMNVEV (reference sequence). The chain's CDR3 is CASSFFGLAGDEQYF. The CDR3 DNA is TGTGCCAGCAGTTTCTTCGGACTAGCAGGCGACGAGCAGTACTTC.

The genes are TRBV27 and TRBJ1-1; TRBD1 agrees at 8 bases. The trim removed 6 bases at V and 0 bases at J, leaving 6 bases unmatched. CDR1 MNHEY and CDR2 SMNVEV come from the germline V gene (reference sequence). This CDR3 spans 15 amino acids. The CDR3 here is CASRRTGLMNTEAFF. CDR3 coding DNA: TGTGCCAGCAGGAGGACAGGGCTCATGAACACTGAAGCTTTCTTT.

This chain connects TRBV13 to TRBJ1-2; TRBD1 aligns across 7 bases. After removal of 4 bases from V and 5 bases from J, the junction contained 4 bases not matched to a gene. Germline lookup yields CDR1 PRHDT and CDR2 FYEKMQ (reference sequence). This CDR3 is built from 13 residues. The CDR3 here is CASSSGQNYGYTF. The CDR3, as DNA: TGTGCCAGCAGCTCGGGACAGAATTATGGCTACACCTTC. The full variable domain, with the rest looked up from reference TRBV13 and TRBJ1-2, is AAGVIQSPRHLIKEKRETATLKCYPIPRHDTVYWYQQGPGQDPQFLISFYEKMQSDKGSIPDRFSAQQFSDYHSELNMSSLELGDSALYFCASSSGQNYGYTFGSGTRLTVV.

This chain joins TRBV5-1 and TRBJ1-3; D is unresolved. Germline lookup yields CDR1 SGHRS and CDR2 YFSETQ. V shed 10 bases and J shed 0 bases, with 11 bases lying between them. The CDR3 is 13 residues long. The CDR3 spells CASQMGSGNTIYF. In DNA form, the CDR3 reads TGCGCCTCCCAAATGGGCTCTGGAAACACCATATATTTT.

The rearrangement uses TRBV7-9 and TRBJ1-2; D may be TRBD1 (6 bases). Trimming stripped 3 bases from V and 8 bases from J, with 13 bases between. This CDR3 is built from 13 residues. Germline CDR1 SEHNR, CDR2 FQNEAQ (reference sequence). The CDR3 DNA is TGTGCCAGCAGCTTGGAACAGGGCAACGGCTACACCTTC. Its protein product is CASSLEQGNGYTF.

The chain uses TRBV7-9 and TRBJ2-7, with 13 bases identical to TRBD2. CDR1 is SEHNR, CDR2 FQNEAQ, per germline (reference sequence). V was clipped by 5 bases and J by 3 bases; unmatched bases: 7. The CDR3 contains 16 residues. CDR3 in DNA: TGTGCCAGCAGCGCCTCGGGACTAGCGGGATACTACGAGCAGTACTTC. Translated, it gives CASSASGLAGYYEQYF.